This T cell receptor (beta chain) was captured in a study of T cell repertoires in cytomegalovirus infection (dated by TCRdb to between 2018 and 2020). With respect to the entire study: Alongside well-studied HLA-B-restricted epitopes, the peptide stimulations were aimed at recently identified HLA-C-restricted CMV epitopes, whose presentation resists viral immunomodulation. The HLA type of each donor mattered for the analysis, because public TCR beta signatures pointed to carriage of CMV infection along with the matching HLA type.

The listed sequencing device is Illumina HiSeq 1500. The public reads were quality trimmed at Q25 with fastp and then assembled into clones with MiXCR by TCRdb, keeping productive beta chains. Identical CDR3 proteins give one entry, which carries the most common genes and DNA. This sample is represented by around 800,000 distinct CDR3 sequences; approximately 30% of them were singletons. Of the sample, over 10% falls within the top ten clones. What the research found in general, with its limitations: The ex vivo response was dominated by HLA-C-restricted CMV-specific TCR beta clonotypes, and the single most frequent clonotype in two of eight donors was supplied by these HLA-C-restricted clonotypes. Carriers of CMV infection plus the relevant HLA type were discriminated by the cumulative frequency of public TCR beta family members in the study cohort and in an independent roughly 380-donor cohort.

The CDR3 measures 19 amino acids from cysteine to phenylalanine. CDR3 DNA is the only sequence kept; it has 57 bases, read in frame from the first base. The germline ends are 23 bases apart after V is trimmed by 1 base and J by 5 bases. The germline V gene sets CDR1 to MRHNA and CDR2 to SNTAGT. Turning to this clonotype: Its target antigen remains unknown. One base away there is no much larger clone; base qualities are not given.

The label giving this sample's treatment or condition can be read as: in vitro stimulation with specific CMV peptide epitopes to enrich CMV-specific T cells. The sequence was collected from a human donor in good health (CMV status not recorded). Some clones in this sample may be carry-over from other donors' samples. Source: cultured CD8+ T cells from PBMCs, taken from culture after CMV antigen stimulation. Recombination joined TRBV6-4 with TRBJ2-2; TRBD2 is a weak D gene call, 7 bases matching. The CDR3 loop reads CASSDYPGGGLRITGELFF. The nucleotides read TGTGCCAGCAGTGACTATCCGGGGGGCGGCTTGAGGATTACCGGGGAGCTGTTTTTT.